Reported below is one T cell receptor beta chain. What it binds is not known. The table came from immunoSEQ multiplex PCR; TCRdb's copy has only in-frame clones and leaves some out. The sample has 6,000 to 8,000 clones; 70% to 80% are singletons. This specimen belongs to a study of immune evolution from preneoplasia to lung adenocarcinoma. General study points: T cell clonality was higher in KRAS-mutant than EGFR-mutant or wild-type nodules.

Looked up from germline, CDR1 is MGHDK and CDR2 is SYGVNS. Trimming at V came to 3 bases and at J to 4 bases, leaving 2 bases not matched to a gene. The CDR3 length is 14 residues. After pathologic assessment, macro-dissection selected premalignant or tumor cells for extraction. The origin of this receptor is a person aged 40-50 years with lung adenocarcinoma. The chain recombines TRBV25-1 with TRBJ2-3; TRBD1 matches 9 bases. Sequenced input: FFPE invasive lung adenocarcinoma tissue. This CDR3 reads CASSETGGADTQYF. Here the CDR3 DNA reads TGTGCCAGCAGTGAGACAGGGGGAGCAGATACGCAGTATTTT. Full variable domain (rest looked up from reference TRBV25-1 and TRBJ2-3): EADIYQTPRYLVIGTGKKITLECSQTMGHDKMYWYQQDPGMELHLIHYSYGVNSTEKGDLSSESTVSRIRTEHFPLTLESARPSHTSQYLCASSETGGADTQYFGPGTRLTVL.